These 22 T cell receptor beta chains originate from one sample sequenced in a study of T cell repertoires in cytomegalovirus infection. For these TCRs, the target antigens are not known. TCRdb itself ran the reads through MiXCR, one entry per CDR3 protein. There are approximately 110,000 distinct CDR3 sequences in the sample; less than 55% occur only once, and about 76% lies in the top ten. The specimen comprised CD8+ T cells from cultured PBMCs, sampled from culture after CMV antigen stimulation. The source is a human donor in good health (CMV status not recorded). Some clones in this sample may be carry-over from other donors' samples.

CDR3 DNA: TGTGCCAGCAGCCCCGGGGGGGTCAGGAGTGAAAAACTGTTTTTT. It specifies CASSPGGVRSEKLFF. The chain uses TRBV7-9 and TRBJ1-4, with a weak D call TRBD1 (5 bases). Trimming took off 5 bases at V and 7 bases at J, with 17 bases between the two ends. This CDR3 is 15 amino acids long. Germline assignment: CDR1 SEHNR and CDR2 FQNEAQ (reference sequence).

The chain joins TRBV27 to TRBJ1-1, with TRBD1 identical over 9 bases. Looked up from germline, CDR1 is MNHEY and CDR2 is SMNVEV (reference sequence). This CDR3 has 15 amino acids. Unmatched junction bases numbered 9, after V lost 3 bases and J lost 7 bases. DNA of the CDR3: TGTGCCAGCAGTTTGGGACAGGGACGAACGGGTGAAGCTTTCTTT. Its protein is CASSLGQGRTGEAFF.

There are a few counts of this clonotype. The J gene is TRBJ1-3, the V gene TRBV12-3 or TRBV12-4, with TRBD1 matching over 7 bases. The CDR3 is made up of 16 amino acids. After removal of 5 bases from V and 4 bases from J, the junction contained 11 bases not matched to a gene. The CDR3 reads CASSVGGSVGGNTIYF. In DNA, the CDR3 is TGTGCCAGCAGTGTAGGGGGCAGTGTCGGAGGAAACACCATATATTTT.

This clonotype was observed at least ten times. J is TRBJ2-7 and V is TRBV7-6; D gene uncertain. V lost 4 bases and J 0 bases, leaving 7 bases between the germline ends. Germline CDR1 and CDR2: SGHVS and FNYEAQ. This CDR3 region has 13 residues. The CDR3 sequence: CASSSRTSYEQYF. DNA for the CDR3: TGTGCCAGCAGCTCGCGAACCTCCTACGAGCAGTACTTC.

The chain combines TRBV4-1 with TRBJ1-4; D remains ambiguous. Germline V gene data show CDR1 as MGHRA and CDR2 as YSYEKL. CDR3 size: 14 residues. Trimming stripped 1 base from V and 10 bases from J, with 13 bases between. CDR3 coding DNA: TGCGCCAGCAGCCAAGCCGAGTTGGCGGGAAAACTGTTTTTT. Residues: CASSQAELAGKLFF.

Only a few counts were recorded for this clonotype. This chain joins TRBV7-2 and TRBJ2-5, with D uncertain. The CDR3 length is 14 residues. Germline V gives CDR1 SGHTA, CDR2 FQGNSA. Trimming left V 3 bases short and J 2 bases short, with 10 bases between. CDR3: CASSLRPLQETQYF. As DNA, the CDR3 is TGTGCCAGCAGCTTGAGACCGCTACAAGAGACCCAGTACTTC.

The chain's CDR3 is CASSLAGFSYNEQFF. The CDR3 DNA reads TGTGCCAGCAGTCTAGCGGGGTTCTCCTACAATGAGCAGTTCTTC. This sequence joins TRBV27 and TRBJ2-1, with TRBD2 matching over 9 bases. This CDR3 is built from 15 residues. The germline V gene has CDR1 MNHEY and CDR2 SMNVEV (reference sequence). The ends lost 5 bases at V and 0 bases at J; junction bases unmatched: 2.

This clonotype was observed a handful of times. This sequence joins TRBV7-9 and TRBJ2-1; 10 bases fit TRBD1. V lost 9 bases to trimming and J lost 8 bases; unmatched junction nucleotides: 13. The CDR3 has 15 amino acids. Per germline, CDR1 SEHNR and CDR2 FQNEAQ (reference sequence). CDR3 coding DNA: TGTGCCAGTAGTAGGGACAGGGGTTCCAGCCATGAGCAGTTCTTC. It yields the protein CASSRDRGSSHEQFF.

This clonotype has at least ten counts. The CDR3 region has the DNA TGTGCCAGCAGCACCGGACAGGGGGAGACCCAGTACTTC. This encodes CASSTGQGETQYF. The V call is TRBV7-2, the J call TRBJ2-5, with 9 positions matching TRBD1. The V gene's germline CDR1 is SGHTA and CDR2 FQGNSA. The trim removed 5 bases at V and 5 bases at J, leaving 3 bases unmatched. CDR3 size: 13 residues.

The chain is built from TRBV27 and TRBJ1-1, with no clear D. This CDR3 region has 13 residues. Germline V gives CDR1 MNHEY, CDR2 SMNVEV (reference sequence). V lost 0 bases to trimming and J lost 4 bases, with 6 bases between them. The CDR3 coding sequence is TGTGCCAGCAGTTTATCGCCCCTCACTGAAGCTTTCTTT. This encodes CASSLSPLTEAFF.

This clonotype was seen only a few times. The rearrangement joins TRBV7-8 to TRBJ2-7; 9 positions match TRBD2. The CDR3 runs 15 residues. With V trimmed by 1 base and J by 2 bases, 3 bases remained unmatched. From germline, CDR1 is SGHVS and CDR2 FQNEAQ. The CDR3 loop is CASSLERGAPYEQYF. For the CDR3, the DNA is TGTGCCAGCAGCTTAGAGCGGGGGGCCCCCTACGAGCAGTACTTC.

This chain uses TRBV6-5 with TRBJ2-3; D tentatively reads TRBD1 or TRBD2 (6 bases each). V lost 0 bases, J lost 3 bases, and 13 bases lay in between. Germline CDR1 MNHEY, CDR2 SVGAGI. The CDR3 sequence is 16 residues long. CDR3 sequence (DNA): TGTGCCAGCAGTTACTCGTTGGGGGGCGGTACAGATACGCAGTATTTT. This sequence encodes CASSYSLGGGTDTQYF.

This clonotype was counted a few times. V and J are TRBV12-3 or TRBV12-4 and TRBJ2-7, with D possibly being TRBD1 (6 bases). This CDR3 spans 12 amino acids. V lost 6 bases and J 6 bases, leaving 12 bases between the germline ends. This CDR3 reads CASSTQGLEQYF. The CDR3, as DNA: TGTGCCAGCAGCACCCAGGGGCTCGAGCAGTACTTC.

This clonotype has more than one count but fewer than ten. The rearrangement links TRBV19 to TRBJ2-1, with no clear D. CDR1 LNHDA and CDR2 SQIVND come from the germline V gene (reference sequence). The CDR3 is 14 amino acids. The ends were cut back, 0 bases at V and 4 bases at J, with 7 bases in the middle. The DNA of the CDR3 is TGTGCCAGTAGTATAGATCACGGGTACAATGAGCAGTTCTTC. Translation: CASSIDHGYNEQFF.

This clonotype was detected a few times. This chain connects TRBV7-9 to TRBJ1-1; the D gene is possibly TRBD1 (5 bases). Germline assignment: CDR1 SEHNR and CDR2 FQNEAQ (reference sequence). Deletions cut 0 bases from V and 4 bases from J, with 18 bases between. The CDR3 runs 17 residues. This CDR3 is CASSLALAGGDGTEAFF. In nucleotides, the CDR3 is TGTGCCAGCAGCTTAGCGCTGGCCGGAGGGGATGGCACTGAAGCTTTCTTT.

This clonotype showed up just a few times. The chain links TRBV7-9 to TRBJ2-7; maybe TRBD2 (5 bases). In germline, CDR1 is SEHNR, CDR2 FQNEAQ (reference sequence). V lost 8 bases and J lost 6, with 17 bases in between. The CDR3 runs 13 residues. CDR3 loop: CASRPDGRGEQYF. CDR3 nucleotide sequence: TGTGCCAGCCGCCCGGACGGCCGGGGCGAGCAGTACTTC.

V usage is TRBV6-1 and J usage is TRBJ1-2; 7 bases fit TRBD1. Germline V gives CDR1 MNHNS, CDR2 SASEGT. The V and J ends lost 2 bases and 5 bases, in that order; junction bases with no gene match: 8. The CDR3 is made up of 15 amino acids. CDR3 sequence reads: CASSELLTGRYGYTF. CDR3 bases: TGTGCCAGCAGTGAACTCCTGACAGGGCGTTATGGCTACACCTTC.

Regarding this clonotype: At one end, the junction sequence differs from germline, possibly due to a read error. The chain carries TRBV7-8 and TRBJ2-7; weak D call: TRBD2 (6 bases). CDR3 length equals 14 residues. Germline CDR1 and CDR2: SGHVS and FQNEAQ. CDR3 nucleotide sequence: TGTGCCAGCCTTGGGACTTTAAGCTCCTACGTGCAGTACTTC. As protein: CASLGTLSSYVQYF.

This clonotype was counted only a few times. CDR3 nucleotide sequence: TGTGCCAGCAGTTTCTCTCCTAGCACAGATACGCAGTATTTT. Amino acids: CASSFSPSTDTQYF. The chain joins TRBV28 to TRBJ2-3, with D uncertain. This CDR3 has 14 amino acids. V lost 3 bases, J lost 0 bases, and 7 bases lay in between. CDR1 is MDHEN, CDR2 SYDVKM, per germline. Together with reference TRBV28 and TRBJ2-3, the CDR3 gives the full variable domain: DVKVTQSSRYLVKRTGEKVFLECVQDMDHENMFWYRQDPGLGLRLIYFSYDVKMKEKGDIPEGYSVSREKKERFSLILESASTNQTSMYLCASSFSPSTDTQYFGPGTRLTVL.

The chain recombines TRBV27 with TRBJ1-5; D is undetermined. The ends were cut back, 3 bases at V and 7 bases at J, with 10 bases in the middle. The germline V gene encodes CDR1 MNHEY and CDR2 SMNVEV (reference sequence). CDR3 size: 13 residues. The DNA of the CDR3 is TGTGCCAGCAGTTTGGGCTGGCGACAGCCCCAGCATTTT. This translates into CASSLGWRQPQHF.

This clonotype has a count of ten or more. CDR3 nucleotides: TGTGCCAGCAGCCCCGGGGGATCCTCCTACGAGCAGTACTTC. This codes for CASSPGGSSYEQYF. The chain is built from TRBV7-9 and TRBJ2-7; a possible D gene is TRBD2 (6 bases). CDR3 length: 14 residues. Trimming took off 5 bases at V and 0 bases at J, with 11 bases between the two ends. Germline loops: CDR1 SEHNR, CDR2 FQNEAQ (reference sequence). The full variable domain, in which reference TRBV7-9 and TRBJ2-7 provide the parts outside the CDR3, is DTGVSQNPRHKITKRGQNVTFRCDPISEHNRLYWYRQTLGQGPEFLTYFQNEAQLEKSRLLSDRFSAERPKGSFSTLEIQRTEQGDSAMYLCASSPGGSSYEQYFGPGTRLTVT.

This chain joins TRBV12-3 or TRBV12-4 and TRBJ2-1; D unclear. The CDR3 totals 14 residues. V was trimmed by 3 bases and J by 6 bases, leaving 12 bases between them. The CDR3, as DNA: TGTGCCAGCAGTTTTCTCCCATCCCTCAATGAGCAGTTCTTC. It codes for CASSFLPSLNEQFF.